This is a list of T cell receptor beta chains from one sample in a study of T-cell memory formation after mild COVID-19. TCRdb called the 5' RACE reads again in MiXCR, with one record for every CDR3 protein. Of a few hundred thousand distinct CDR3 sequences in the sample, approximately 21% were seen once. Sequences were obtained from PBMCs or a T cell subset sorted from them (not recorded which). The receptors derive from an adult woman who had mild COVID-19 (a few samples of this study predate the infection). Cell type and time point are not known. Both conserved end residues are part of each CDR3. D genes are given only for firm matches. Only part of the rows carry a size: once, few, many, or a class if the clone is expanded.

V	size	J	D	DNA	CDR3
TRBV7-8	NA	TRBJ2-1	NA	TGTGCCAGCAGACATTCACCCGCTGGGACTGGCTACAATGAGCAGTTCTTC	CASRHSPAGTGYNEQFF
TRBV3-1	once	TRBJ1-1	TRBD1	TGTGCCAGCAGCCGAATACAGGGGGCGAACACTGAAGCTTTCTTT	CASSRIQGANTEAFF
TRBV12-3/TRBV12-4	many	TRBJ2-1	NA	TGTGCCAGCAGTTTCTCCGGCGGTTACAATGAGCAGTTCTTC	CASSFSGGYNEQFF
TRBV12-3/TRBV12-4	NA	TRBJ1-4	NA	TGTGCCAGCAGTTTGATCTTATTGGAGGAAAAACTGTTTTTT	CASSLILLEEKLFF
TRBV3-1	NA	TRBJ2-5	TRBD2	TGTGCCAGCAGCCAAGGGCGAGGGACTAGCGGGACGGAGACCCAGTACTTC	CASSQGRGTSGTETQYF
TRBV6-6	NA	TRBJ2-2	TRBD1	TGTGCCAGCAGTTACTTCCTGGACAGGCGGAACACCGGGGAGCTGTTTTTT	CASSYFLDRRNTGELFF
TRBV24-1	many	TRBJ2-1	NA	TGTGCCACCAGTGATTTGGAAGGGGATGAGCAGTTCTTC	CATSDLEGDEQFF
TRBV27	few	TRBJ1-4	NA	TGTGCCAGCAGTTTAATGAGTAAGGGGGCTAATGAAAAACTGTTTTTT	CASSLMSKGANEKLFF
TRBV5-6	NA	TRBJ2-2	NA	TGTGCCAGCAGCTTTGACACCCCCGCCGGGGAGCTGTTTTTT	CASSFDTPAGELFF
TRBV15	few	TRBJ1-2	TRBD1	TGTGCCACCAGCTCAGGGGGGGCAGGTGGCTACACCTTC	CATSSGGAGGYTF
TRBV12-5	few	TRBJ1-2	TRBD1	TGTGCTAGTGGACAGGGGGCTGGCTATGGCTACACCTTC	CASGQGAGYGYTF
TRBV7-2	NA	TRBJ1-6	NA	TGTGCCAGCAGCCCCGGTGCTTATAATTCACCCCTCCACTTT	CASSPGAYNSPLHF
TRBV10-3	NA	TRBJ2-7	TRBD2	TGTGCCATCAGTGAGCCGGGACTAGTTGTGGACGAGCAGTACTTC	CAISEPGLVVDEQYF
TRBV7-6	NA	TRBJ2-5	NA	TGTGCCAGCAGCTTAGGCCCTTTGATGGGGGAGACCCAGTACTTC	CASSLGPLMGETQYF
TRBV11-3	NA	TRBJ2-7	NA	TGTGCCAGCAGACTACAGGGCTACGAGCAGTACTTC	CASRLQGYEQYF
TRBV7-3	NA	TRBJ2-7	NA	TGTGCCAGCAGCTTAATGGGAGGGACAGGTAGCGAGCAGTACTTC	CASSLMGGTGSEQYF
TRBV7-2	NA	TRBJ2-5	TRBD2	TGTGCCAGCAGCCCAGGACTAGCGGGAGTGGAGACCCAGTACTTC	CASSPGLAGVETQYF
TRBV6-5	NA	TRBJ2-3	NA	TGTGCCAGCAGTTATCGGGTTGGAGGGGCAGATACGCAGTATTTT	CASSYRVGGADTQYF
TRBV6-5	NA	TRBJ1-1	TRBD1	TGTGCCAGCAGTGGCGCCGGGACAGGGTTTGGCACTGAAGCTTTCTTT	CASSGAGTGFGTEAFF
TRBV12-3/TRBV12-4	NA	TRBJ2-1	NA	TGTGCCAGCAGGTGGACGACCAGCTCCTACAATGAGCAGTTCTTC	CASRWTTSSYNEQFF
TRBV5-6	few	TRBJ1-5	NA	TGTGCCAGCAGCTTGGGGAGCCATAGCAATCAGCCCCAGCATTTT	CASSLGSHSNQPQHF
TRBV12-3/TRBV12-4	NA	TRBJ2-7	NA	TGTGCCAGCAGTATCCGGGGTCCTGGCCACGAGCAGTACTTC	CASSIRGPGHEQYF
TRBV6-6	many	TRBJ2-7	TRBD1	TGTGCCAGCAAGCCACCTGGGGGACAGGGGAAAGTGTCGCAGTACTTC	CASKPPGGQGKVSQYF
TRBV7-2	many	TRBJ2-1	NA	TGTGCCAGCAGCCACAGAGGAGGGGGTTTCTCCTACAATGAGCAGTTCTTC	CASSHRGGGFSYNEQFF
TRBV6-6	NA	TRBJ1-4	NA	TGTGCCAGCCAGCCCTCCACCGAGGATGAAAAACTGTTTTTT	CASQPSTEDEKLFF
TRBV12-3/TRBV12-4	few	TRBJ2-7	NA	TGTGCCAGCAGTTTATCTATGGGCACGTTCGGGCTCGAGCAGTACTTC	CASSLSMGTFGLEQYF
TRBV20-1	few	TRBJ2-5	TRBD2	TGCAGTGCCTTGGCGGGAGCAGAGACCCAGTACTTC	CSALAGAETQYF
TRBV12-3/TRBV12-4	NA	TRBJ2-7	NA	TGTGCCAGCAGTTCGTTCGGGGGCAAGGTCTACGAGCAGTACTTC	CASSSFGGKVYEQYF
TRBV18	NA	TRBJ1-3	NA	TGTGCCAGCTCCGCCGAGGTTGAGAGAAACACCATATATTTT	CASSAEVERNTIYF
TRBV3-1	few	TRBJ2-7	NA	TGTGCCAGCAGCCGGGACTCTAGCCGGGGGACCTACGAGCAGTACTTC	CASSRDSSRGTYEQYF
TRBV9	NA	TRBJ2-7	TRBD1	TGTGCCAGCAGCGTCCGGGCTCAGGGGGTGAACGAGCAGTACTTC	CASSVRAQGVNEQYF
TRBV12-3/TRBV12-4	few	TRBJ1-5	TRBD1	TGTGCCAGCAGTTTAGCGCCCAGGGGGCGCGATCAGCCCCAGCATTTT	CASSLAPRGRDQPQHF
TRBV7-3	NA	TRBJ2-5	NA	TGTGCCAGCAGCACTGGACCCGGGGAGACCCAGTACTTC	CASSTGPGETQYF